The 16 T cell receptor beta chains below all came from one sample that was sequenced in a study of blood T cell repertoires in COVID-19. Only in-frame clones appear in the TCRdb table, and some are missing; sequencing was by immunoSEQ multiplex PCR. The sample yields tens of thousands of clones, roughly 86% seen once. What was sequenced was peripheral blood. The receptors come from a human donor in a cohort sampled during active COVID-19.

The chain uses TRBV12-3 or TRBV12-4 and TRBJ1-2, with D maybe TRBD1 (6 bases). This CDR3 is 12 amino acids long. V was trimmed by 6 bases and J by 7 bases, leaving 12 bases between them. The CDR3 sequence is CASSHTGSGYTF. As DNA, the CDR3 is TGTGCCAGCAGCCATACAGGGAGTGGCTACACCTTC.

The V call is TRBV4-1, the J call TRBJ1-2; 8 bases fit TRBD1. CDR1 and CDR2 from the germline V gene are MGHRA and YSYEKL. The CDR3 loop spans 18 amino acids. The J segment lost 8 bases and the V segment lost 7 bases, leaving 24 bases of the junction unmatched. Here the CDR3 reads CASTLLPGGTRGLSGYTF. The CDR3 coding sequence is TGCGCCAGCACCCTTTTGCCCGGGGGGACCAGGGGGCTCTCGGGCTACACCTTC.

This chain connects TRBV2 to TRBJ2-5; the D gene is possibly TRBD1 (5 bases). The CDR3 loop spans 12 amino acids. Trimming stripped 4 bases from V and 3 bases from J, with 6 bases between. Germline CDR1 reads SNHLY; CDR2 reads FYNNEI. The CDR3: CASSGQKETQYF. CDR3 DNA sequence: TGTGCCAGCAGTGGACAGAAAGAGACCCAGTACTTC.

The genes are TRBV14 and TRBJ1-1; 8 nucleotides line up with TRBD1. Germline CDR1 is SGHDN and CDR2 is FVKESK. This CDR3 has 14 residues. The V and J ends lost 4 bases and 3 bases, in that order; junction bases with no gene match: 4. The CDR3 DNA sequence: TGTGCCAGCAGCCTACAGGGGGTCGACACTGAAGCTTTCTTT. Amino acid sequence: CASSLQGVDTEAFF.

The DNA for the CDR3 is TGTGCCAGCAGCTCCCTCCGGACTGAAGCTTTCTTT. Translating it yields CASSSLRTEAFF. The chain joins TRBV7-2 to TRBJ1-1; no reliable D call. The length of the CDR3 is 12 residues. CDR1 is SGHTA and CDR2 is FQGNSA in the germline V gene. The germline V and J ends were trimmed by 4 bases and 5 bases, with 8 bases remaining between them. The whole variable domain, remainder taken from reference TRBV7-2 and TRBJ1-1, is GAGVSQSPSNKVTEKGKDVELRCDPISGHTALYWYRQSLGQGLEFLIYFQGNSAPDKSGLPSDRFSAERTGGSVSTLTIQRTQQEDSAVYLCASSSLRTEAFFGQGTRLTVV.

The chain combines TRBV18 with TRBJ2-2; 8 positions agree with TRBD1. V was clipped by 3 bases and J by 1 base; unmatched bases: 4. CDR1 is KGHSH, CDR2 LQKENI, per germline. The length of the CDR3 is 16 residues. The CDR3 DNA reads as TGTGCCAGCTCACCCTTTGGACAGGGGAACACCGGGGAGCTGTTTTTT. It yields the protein CASSPFGQGNTGELFF.

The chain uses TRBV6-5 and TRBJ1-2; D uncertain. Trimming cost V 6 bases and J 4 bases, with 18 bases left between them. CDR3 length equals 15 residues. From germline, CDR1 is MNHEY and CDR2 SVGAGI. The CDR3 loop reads CASSLETGSAYGYTF. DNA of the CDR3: TGTGCCAGCAGCCTAGAGACGGGGTCGGCCTATGGCTACACCTTC.

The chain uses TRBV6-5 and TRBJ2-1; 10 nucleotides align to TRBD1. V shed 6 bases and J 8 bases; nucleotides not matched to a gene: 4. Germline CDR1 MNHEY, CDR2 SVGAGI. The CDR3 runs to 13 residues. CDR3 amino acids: CASRGQGYDEQFF. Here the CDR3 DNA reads TGTGCCAGCAGGGGACAGGGGTACGATGAGCAGTTCTTC.

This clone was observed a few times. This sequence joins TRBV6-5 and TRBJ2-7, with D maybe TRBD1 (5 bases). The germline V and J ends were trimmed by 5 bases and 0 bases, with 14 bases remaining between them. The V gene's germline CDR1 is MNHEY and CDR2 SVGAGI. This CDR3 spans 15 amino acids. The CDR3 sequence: CASSTSWGYSYEQYF. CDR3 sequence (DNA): TGTGCCAGCAGTACCTCCTGGGGCTACTCCTACGAGCAGTACTTC.

CDR3: CASSEPDRVGYTF. CDR3 coding DNA: TGTGCCAGCAGTGAACCGGACAGGGTTGGCTACACCTTC. The genes are TRBV6-1 and TRBJ1-2; 8 bases agree with TRBD1. Germline CDR1 MNHNS, CDR2 SASEGT. Trimming cost V 2 bases and J 7 bases; bases outside gene matches: 3. The CDR3 loop spans 13 amino acids.

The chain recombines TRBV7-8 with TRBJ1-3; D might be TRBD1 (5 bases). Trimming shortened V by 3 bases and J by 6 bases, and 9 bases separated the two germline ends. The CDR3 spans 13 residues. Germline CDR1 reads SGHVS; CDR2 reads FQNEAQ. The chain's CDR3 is CASSLGGVNTIYF. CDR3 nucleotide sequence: TGTGCCAGCAGCTTGGGGGGGGTAAACACCATATATTTT.

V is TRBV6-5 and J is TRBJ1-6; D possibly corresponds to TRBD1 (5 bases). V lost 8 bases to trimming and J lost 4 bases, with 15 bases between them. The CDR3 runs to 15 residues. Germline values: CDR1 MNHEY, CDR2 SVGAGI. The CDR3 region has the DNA TGTGCCAGCCCCGCGGGGGAACCTTATAATTCACCCCTCCACTTT. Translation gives CASPAGEPYNSPLHF.

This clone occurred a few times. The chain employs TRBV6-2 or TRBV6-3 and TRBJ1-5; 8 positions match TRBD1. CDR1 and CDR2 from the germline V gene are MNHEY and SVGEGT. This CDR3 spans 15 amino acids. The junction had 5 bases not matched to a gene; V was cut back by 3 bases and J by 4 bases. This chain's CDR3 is CASSYGTGLNQPQHF. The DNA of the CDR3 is TGTGCCAGCAGTTATGGGACAGGACTAAATCAGCCCCAGCATTTT.

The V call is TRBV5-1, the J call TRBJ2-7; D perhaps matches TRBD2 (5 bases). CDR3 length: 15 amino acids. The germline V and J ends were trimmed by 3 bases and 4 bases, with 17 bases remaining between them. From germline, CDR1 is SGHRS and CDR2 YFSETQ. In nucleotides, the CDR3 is TGCGCCAGCAGCTCCGATCCGGGGTCTAGTTACGAGCAGTACTTC. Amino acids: CASSSDPGSSYEQYF.

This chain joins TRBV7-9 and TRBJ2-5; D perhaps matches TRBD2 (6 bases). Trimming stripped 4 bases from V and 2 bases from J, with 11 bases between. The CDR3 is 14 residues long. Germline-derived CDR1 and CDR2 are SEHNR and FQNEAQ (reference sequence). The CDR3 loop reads CASSWGGGQETQYF. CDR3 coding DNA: TGTGCCAGCAGCTGGGGTGGGGGGCAAGAGACCCAGTACTTC.

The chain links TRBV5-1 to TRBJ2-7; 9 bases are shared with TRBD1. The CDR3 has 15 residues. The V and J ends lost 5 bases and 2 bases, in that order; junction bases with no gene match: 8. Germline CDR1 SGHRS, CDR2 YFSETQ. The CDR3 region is CASSVQGQGPYEQYF. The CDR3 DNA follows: TGCGCCAGCAGTGTCCAGGGACAGGGTCCCTACGAGCAGTACTTC. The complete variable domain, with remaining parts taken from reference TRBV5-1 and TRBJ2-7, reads KAGVTQTPRYLIKTRGQQVTLSCSPISGHRSVSWYQQTPGQGLQFLFEYFSETQRNKGNFPGRFSGRQFSNSRSEMNVSTLELGDSALYLCASSVQGQGPYEQYFGPGTRLTVT.